What follows are 14 T cell receptor beta chains derived from one specimen sequenced in a study of control samples from healthy donors and cancer patients. Sequencing was performed with immunoSEQ multiplex PCR; in TCRdb, only in-frame clones are kept and a portion is missing. The repertoire has around 70,000 clones, roughly 93% of them found once; the top ten carry around 2.8%. What was sequenced was blood. These receptors were taken from a woman aged 25-40 years in good health.

The chain is built from TRBV18 and TRBJ1-6; TRBD1 agrees at 7 bases. V gave up 3 bases and J gave up 6 bases; unmatched junction bases: 5. Germline lookup yields CDR1 KGHSH and CDR2 LQKENI. CDR3 length: 15 residues. CDR3 region: CASSPRGGTNSPLHF. The CDR3, as DNA: TGTGCCAGCTCACCCAGGGGGGGAACTAATTCACCCCTCCACTTT.

This clone was counted a few times. The chain uses TRBV29-1 and TRBJ1-2; 8 nucleotides line up with TRBD1. The ends lost 5 bases at V and 8 bases at J; junction bases unmatched: 4. The germline V gene encodes CDR1 SQVTM and CDR2 ANQGSEA. The CDR3 runs 11 residues. In DNA, the CDR3 is TGCAGCGTTCAGGACAGGGCGGGCTACACCTTC. Its translation is CSVQDRAGYTF. The complete variable domain, with remaining parts taken from reference TRBV29-1 and TRBJ1-2, reads SAVISQKPSRDICQRGTSLTIQCQVDSQVTMMFWYRQQPGQSLTLIATANQGSEATYESGFVIDKFPISRPNLTFSTLTVSNMSPEDSSIYLCSVQDRAGYTFGSGTRLTVV.

DNA of the CDR3: TGTGCCAGCAGCTTATTTCAATTGGAAGAAAAACTGTTTTTT. It is translated as CASSLFQLEEKLFF. The chain employs TRBV7-9 and TRBJ1-4; D not resolved. The CDR3 length is 14 residues. Per the germline V gene, CDR1 is SEHNR and CDR2 is FQNEAQ (reference sequence). Trimming cost V 2 bases and J 8 bases, with 12 bases left between them. Variable domain in full (rest from reference TRBV7-9 and TRBJ1-4): DTGVSQNPRHKITKRGQNVTFRCDPISEHNRLYWYRQTLGQGPEFLTYFQNEAQLEKSRLLSDRFSAERPKGSFSTLEIQRTEQGDSAMYLCASSLFQLEEKLFFGSGTQLSVL.

The CDR3 loop reads CASSFERDTEAFF. CDR3 coding DNA: TGTGCCAGCAGTTTTGAAAGGGACACTGAAGCTTTCTTT. The V gene is TRBV12-3 or TRBV12-4, the J gene TRBJ1-1; D not certain. The CDR3 is 13 amino acids. Trimming stripped 3 bases from V and 3 bases from J, with 8 bases between.

This clone is a singleton in its sample. The V and J genes are TRBV7-6 and TRBJ2-3; the match to TRBD2 covers 11 bases. CDR3 length equals 20 residues. V trimming: 5 bases; J trimming: 2 bases; junction bases outside the gene matches: 18. Germline V gene data show CDR1 as SGHVS and CDR2 as FNYEAQ. The CDR3 is CASSRELTGTSGTDTDTQYF. CDR3 nucleotides: TGTGCCAGCAGCCGCGAATTAACTGGGACTAGCGGAACCGACACAGATACGCAGTATTTT.

The chain links TRBV5-1 to TRBJ2-2; D unclear. The CDR3 has 15 residues. Trimming left V 1 base short and J 5 bases short, with 12 bases between. Germline V gene data show CDR1 as SGHRS and CDR2 as YFSETQ. CDR3 in amino acids: CASSLSSGGTGELFF. The CDR3 nucleotides read TGCGCCAGCAGCTTGTCCAGTGGCGGAACCGGGGAGCTGTTTTTT. The full variable domain, completed using reference TRBV5-1 and TRBJ2-2, is KAGVTQTPRYLIKTRGQQVTLSCSPISGHRSVSWYQQTPGQGLQFLFEYFSETQRNKGNFPGRFSGRQFSNSRSEMNVSTLELGDSALYLCASSLSSGGTGELFFGEGSRLTVL.

The CDR3 DNA follows: TGTGCCAGTAGTACCAGGGTTTTGAGAGAAAAACTGTTTTTT. It encodes CASSTRVLREKLFF. The chain carries TRBV19 and TRBJ1-4, with a weak D call TRBD1 (5 bases). Germline-derived CDR1 and CDR2 are LNHDA and SQIVND (reference sequence). The ends were cut back, 4 bases at V and 8 bases at J, with 14 bases in the middle. The CDR3 length is 14 residues.

For the CDR3, the DNA is TGTGCCAGCAGCCAAGGGGGCTCCGGGGGAAATTCACCCCTCCACTTT. Its protein product is CASSQGGSGGNSPLHF. V is TRBV3-1 (or the pseudogene TRBV3-2) and J is TRBJ1-6; tentative D call: TRBD1 (5 bases). Germline V gene sequence: CDR1 LGHDT, CDR2 YNNKEL (reference sequence). V lost 1 base to trimming and J lost 7 bases, with 14 bases between them. The CDR3 runs to 16 residues.

The chain combines TRBV11-2 with TRBJ1-1; no definite D call. V was pared by 5 bases and J by 8 bases, with 27 bases between. The CDR3 covers 17 residues. Germline assignment: CDR1 SGHAT and CDR2 FQNNGV. The CDR3 DNA follows: TGTGCCAGCAGCCCAAACTCGGCAGGTGCCCCCAGGAGCGAAGCTTTCTTT. Residues: CASSPNSAGAPRSEAFF.

The chain carries TRBV28 and TRBJ1-3, with D perhaps matching TRBD1 (5 bases). The germline V gene encodes CDR1 MDHEN and CDR2 SYDVKM. Trimming stripped 4 bases from V and 0 bases from J, with 13 bases between. The CDR3 sequence is 16 residues long. The CDR3 spells CASSSGGFSSGNTIYF. CDR3 nucleotide sequence: TGTGCCAGCAGTTCGGGGGGGTTTAGCTCTGGAAACACCATATATTTT. Full variable domain (outside the CDR3, taken from reference TRBV28 and TRBJ1-3): DVKVTQSSRYLVKRTGEKVFLECVQDMDHENMFWYRQDPGLGLRLIYFSYDVKMKEKGDIPEGYSVSREKKERFSLILESASTNQTSMYLCASSSGGFSSGNTIYFGEGSWLTVV.

This clone has a single count. The chain recombines TRBV28 with TRBJ1-5; no reliable D call. Germline V gene data show CDR1 as MDHEN and CDR2 as SYDVKM. Trimming pared 6 bases from V and 0 bases from J, leaving 6 bases between. The CDR3 loop spans 13 amino acids. DNA for the CDR3: TGTGCCAGCAGCCTCTATAGCAATCAGCCCCAGCATTTT. Translating gives CASSLYSNQPQHF.

This rearrangement joins TRBV5-1 to TRBJ2-7, with a tentative D call TRBD1 (6 bases). V was cut by 0 bases and J by 5 bases, with 15 bases left in between. This CDR3 region has 15 residues. Germline CDR1 is SGHRS and CDR2 is YFSETQ. As DNA, the CDR3 is TGCGCCAGCAGCTTGGGTCCGGGACAAGGCAACGAGCAGTACTTC. This codes for CASSLGPGQGNEQYF.

The chain has TRBV9 and TRBJ2-5, with TRBD2 matching over 11 bases. The CDR3 is 17 residues long. V lost 0 bases to trimming and J lost 1 base; unmatched junction nucleotides: 5. Germline loops: CDR1 SGDLS, CDR2 YYNGEE. The CDR3 reads CASSVDGTSGAQETQYF. CDR3 sequence (DNA): TGTGCCAGCAGCGTAGATGGGACTAGCGGAGCCCAAGAGACCCAGTACTTC.

This clone was counted a few times. CDR3 amino acids: CASSLDLNRGRDTQYF. CDR3 nucleotide sequence: TGTGCCAGCAGCTTAGATCTAAACAGGGGGCGAGATACGCAGTATTTT. The V gene is TRBV11-2, the J gene TRBJ2-3; 9 positions agree with TRBD1. V shed 0 bases, J shed 5 bases, and the junction held 6 bases outside the gene matches. The germline V gene has CDR1 SGHAT and CDR2 FQNNGV. The CDR3 spans 16 residues.